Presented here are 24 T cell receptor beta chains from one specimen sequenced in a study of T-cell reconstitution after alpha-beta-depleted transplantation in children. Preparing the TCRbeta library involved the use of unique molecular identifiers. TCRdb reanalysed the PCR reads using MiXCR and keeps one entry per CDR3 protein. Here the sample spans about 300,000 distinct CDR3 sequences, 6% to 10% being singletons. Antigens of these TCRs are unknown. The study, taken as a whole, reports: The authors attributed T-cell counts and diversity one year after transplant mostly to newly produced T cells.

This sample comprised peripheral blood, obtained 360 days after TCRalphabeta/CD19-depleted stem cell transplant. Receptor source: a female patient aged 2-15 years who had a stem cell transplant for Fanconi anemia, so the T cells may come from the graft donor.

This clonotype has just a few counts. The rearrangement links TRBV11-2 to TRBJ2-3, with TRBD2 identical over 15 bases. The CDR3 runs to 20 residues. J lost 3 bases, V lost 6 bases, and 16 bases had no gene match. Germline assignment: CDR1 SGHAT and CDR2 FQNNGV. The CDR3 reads CASRPGRRTSGGDSTDTQYF. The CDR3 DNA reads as TGTGCCAGCAGACCAGGGCGAAGGACTAGCGGGGGGGACTCAACAGATACGCAGTATTTT. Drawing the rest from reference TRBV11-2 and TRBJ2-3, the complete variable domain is EAGVAQSPRYKIIEKRQSVAFWCNPISGHATLYWYQQILGQGPKLLIQFQNNGVVDDSQLPKDRFSAERLKGVDSTLKIQPAKLEDSAVYLCASRPGRRTSGGDSTDTQYFGPGTRLTVL.

The CDR3: CASSRRGLRQPQHF. The CDR3 DNA sequence: TGTGCCAGCAGTCGCAGGGGTTTGAGGCAGCCCCAGCATTTT. The chain links TRBV7-8 to TRBJ1-5, with D possibly matching TRBD1 (6 bases). The CDR3 sequence is 14 residues long. Germline CDR1 is SGHVS and CDR2 is FQNEAQ. Trimming removed 6 bases at V and 7 bases at J, with 16 bases between.

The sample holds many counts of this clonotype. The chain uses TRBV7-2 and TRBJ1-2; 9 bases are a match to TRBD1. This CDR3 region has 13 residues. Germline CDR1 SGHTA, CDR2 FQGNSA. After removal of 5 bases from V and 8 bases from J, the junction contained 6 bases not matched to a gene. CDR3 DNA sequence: TGTGCCAGCAGCGCCGACAGGGGGTCCGGCTACACCTTC. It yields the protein CASSADRGSGYTF.

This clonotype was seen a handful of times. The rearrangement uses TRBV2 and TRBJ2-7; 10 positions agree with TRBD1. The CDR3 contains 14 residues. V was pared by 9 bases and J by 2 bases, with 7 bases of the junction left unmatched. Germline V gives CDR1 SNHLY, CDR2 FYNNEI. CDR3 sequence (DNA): TGTGCCAGGGGATCCGGGACAGGGGCCTACGAGCAGTACTTC. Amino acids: CARGSGTGAYEQYF. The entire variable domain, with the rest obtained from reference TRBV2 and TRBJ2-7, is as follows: EPEVTQTPSHQVTQMGQEVILRCVPISNHLYFYWYRQILGQKVEFLVSFYNNEISEKSEIFDDQFSVERPDGSNFTLKIRSTKLEDSAMYFCARGSGTGAYEQYFGPGTRLTVT.

This CDR3 is CASSSYEGQGGPREKLFF. The CDR3 region has the DNA TGTGCCAGCAGTTCCTATGAGGGACAGGGAGGTCCTAGAGAAAAACTGTTTTTT. The chain recombines TRBV6-5 with TRBJ1-4, with 9 bases aligning to TRBD1. Trimming removed 4 bases from V and 8 bases from J; junction bases left unmatched: 17. Germline V CDR1 and CDR2: MNHEY, SVGAGI. This CDR3 is built from 18 residues.

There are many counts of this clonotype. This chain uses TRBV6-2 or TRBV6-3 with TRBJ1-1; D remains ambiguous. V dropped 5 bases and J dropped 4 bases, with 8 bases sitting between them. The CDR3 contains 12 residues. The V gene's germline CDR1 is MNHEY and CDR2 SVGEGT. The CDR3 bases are TGTGCCAGCAGTCACTTTAGCACTGAAGCTTTCTTT. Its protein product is CASSHFSTEAFF.

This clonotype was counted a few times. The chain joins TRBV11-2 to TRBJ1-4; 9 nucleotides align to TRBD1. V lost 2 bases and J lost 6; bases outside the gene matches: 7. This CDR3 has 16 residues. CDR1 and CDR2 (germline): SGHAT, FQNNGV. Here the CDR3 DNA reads TGTGCCAGCAGCTTACTTCCGGGACAGGGAGATGAAAAACTGTTTTTT. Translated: CASSLLPGQGDEKLFF.

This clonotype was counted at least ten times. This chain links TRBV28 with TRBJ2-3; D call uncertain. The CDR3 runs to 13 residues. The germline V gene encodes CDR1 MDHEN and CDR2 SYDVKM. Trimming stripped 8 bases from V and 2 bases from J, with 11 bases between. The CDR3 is CASQQPNTDTQYF. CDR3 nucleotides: TGTGCCAGCCAACAACCTAACACAGATACGCAGTATTTT.

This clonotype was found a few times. The CDR3 loop reads CASSGPGLDYEQYF. DNA for the CDR3: TGTGCCAGCAGTGGACCGGGACTAGACTACGAGCAGTACTTC. This chain links TRBV25-1 with TRBJ2-7, with 8 bases aligning to TRBD2. Trimming took 4 bases from V and 3 from J; bases not matched to a gene: 5. CDR3 length equals 14 residues. In germline, CDR1 is MGHDK, CDR2 SYGVNS.

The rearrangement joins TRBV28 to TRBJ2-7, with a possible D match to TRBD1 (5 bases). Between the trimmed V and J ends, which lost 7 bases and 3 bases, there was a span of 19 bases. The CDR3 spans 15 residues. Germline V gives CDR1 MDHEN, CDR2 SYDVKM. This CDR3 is CASKITLTENYEQYF. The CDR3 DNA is TGTGCCAGCAAAATTACCCTGACAGAAAACTACGAGCAGTACTTC.

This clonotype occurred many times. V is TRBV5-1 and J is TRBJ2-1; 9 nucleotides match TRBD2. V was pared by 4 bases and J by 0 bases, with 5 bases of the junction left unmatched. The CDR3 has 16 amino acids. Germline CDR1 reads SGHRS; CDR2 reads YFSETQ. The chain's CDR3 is CASSISGGNSYNEQFF. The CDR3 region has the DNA TGCGCCAGCAGCATTAGCGGGGGTAACTCCTACAATGAGCAGTTCTTC.

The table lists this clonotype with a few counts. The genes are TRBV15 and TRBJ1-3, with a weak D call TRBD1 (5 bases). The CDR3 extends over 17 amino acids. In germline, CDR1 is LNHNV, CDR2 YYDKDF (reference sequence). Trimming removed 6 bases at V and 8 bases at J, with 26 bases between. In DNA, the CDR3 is TGTGCCACCAGTGTGCGGGTCGCAGGGCCCAGCTTCCACACCATATATTTT. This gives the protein CATSVRVAGPSFHTIYF.

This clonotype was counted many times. In nucleotides, the CDR3 is TGCGCCAGCAGCCCAGGACAGGACTATGGCTACACCTTC. Translation gives CASSPGQDYGYTF. This chain uses TRBV5-1 with TRBJ1-2; TRBD1 agrees at 7 bases. V was clipped by 4 bases and J by 3 bases; unmatched bases: 3. CDR1 SGHRS and CDR2 YFSETQ come from the germline V gene. There are 13 residues in the CDR3.

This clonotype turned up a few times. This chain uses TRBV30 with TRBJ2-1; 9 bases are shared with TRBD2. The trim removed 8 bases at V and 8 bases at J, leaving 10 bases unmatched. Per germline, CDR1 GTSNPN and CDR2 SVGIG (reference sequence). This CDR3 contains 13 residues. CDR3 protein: CATSSGNGDEQFF. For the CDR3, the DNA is TGTGCCACCTCTAGCGGGAATGGGGATGAGCAGTTCTTC. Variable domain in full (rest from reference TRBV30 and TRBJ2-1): SQTIHQWPATLVQPVGSPLSLECTVEGTSNPNLYWYRQAAGRGLQLLFYSVGIGQISSEVPQNLSASRPQDRQFILSSKKLLLSDSGFYLCATSSGNGDEQFFGPGTRLTVL.

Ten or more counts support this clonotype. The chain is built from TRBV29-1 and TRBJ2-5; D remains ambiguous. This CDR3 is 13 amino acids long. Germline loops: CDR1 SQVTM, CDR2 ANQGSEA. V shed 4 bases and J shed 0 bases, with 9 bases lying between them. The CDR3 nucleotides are TGCAGCGTTGTAGGGCTTTACCAAGAGACCCAGTACTTC. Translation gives CSVVGLYQETQYF.

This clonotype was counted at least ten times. The DNA of the CDR3 is TGTGCCACCAGCACCGGGACACACTCTGGGGCCAACGTCCTGACTTTC. Its protein product is CATSTGTHSGANVLTF. The chain is built from TRBV15 and TRBJ2-6, with D perhaps TRBD1 (6 bases). Trimming shortened V by 4 bases and J by 0 bases, and 10 bases separated the two germline ends. The CDR3 spans 16 residues. The germline V gene encodes CDR1 LNHNV and CDR2 YYDKDF (reference sequence).

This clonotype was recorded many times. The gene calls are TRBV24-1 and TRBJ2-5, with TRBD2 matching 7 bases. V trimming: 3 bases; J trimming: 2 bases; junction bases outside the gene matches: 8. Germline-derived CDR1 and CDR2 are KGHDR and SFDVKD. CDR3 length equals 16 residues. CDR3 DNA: TGTGCCACCAGTGATACCAAGCGGGGAGCACAAGAGACCCAGTACTTC. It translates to CATSDTKRGAQETQYF.

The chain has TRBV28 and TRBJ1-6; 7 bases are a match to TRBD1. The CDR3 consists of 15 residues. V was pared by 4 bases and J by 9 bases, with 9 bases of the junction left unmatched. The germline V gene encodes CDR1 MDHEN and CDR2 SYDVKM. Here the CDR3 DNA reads TGTGCCAGCAGTTCCCTCACAGGGGAGGCTTCACCCCTCCACTTT. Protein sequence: CASSSLTGEASPLHF.

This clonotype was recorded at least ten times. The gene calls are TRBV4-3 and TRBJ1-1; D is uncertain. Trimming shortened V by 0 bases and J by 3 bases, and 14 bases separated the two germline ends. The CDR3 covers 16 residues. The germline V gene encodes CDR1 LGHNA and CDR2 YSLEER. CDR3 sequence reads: CASSQDLPRVDTEAFF. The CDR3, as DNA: TGCGCCAGCAGCCAAGATCTTCCTCGCGTGGACACTGAAGCTTTCTTT.

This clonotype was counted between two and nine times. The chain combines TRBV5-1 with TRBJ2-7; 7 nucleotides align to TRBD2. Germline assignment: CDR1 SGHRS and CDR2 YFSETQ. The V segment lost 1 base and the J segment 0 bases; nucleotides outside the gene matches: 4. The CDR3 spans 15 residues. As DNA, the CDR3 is TGCGCCAGCAGCTTGTTGTCTAGCGGCTCCTACGAGCAGTACTTC. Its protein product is CASSLLSSGSYEQYF.

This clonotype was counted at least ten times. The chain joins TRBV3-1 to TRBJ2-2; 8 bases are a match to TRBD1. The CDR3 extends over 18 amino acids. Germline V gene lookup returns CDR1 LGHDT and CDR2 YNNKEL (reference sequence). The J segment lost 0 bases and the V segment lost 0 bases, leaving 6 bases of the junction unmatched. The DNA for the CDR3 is TGTGCCAGCAGCCAAGAAGACAGGGGATACGCGAACACCGGGGAGCTGTTTTTT. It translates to CASSQEDRGYANTGELFF.

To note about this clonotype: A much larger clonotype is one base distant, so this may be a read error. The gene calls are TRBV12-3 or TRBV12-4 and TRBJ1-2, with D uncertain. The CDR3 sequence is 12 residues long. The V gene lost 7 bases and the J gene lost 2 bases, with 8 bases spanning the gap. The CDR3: CASTSANYGYTF. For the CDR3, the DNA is TGTGCCAGCACATCAGCAAACTATGGCTACACCTTC.

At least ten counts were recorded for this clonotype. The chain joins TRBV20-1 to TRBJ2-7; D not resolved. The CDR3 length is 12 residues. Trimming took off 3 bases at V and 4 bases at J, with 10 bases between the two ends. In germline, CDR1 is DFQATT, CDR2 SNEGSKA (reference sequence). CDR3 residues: CSARVGQYEQYF. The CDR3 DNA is TGCAGTGCTAGGGTGGGCCAGTACGAGCAGTACTTC.

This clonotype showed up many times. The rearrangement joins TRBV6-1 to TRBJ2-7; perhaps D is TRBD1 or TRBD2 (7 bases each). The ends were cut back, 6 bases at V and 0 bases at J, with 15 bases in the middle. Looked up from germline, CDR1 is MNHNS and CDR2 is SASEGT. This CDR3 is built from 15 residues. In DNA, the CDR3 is TGTGCCAGCAGAAGGGGGGGACAGAGCTCCTACGAGCAGTACTTC. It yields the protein CASRRGGQSSYEQYF.